What follows are 22 T cell receptor beta chains derived from one specimen sequenced in a study of CD8 T cells in Susac syndrome. RNA was extracted with the RNeasy kit, and a quantity of roughly 0.5 to 1 ug was reverse transcribed using random hexamers. TCRdb ran MiXCR on the immunoSEQ multiplex PCR reads and lists one entry per CDR3 protein. The sample records about 47,000 distinct CDR3 sequences, 80% to 95% being singletons. The specimen sequenced was CD8+ T cells from PBMCs. The receptors were sampled from a human donor in good health.

This clonotype has just one count. The chain has TRBV5-1 and TRBJ1-1; 9 bases are shared with TRBD1. The CDR3 has 17 amino acids. Losses at the gene ends were 0 bases for V and 3 bases for J; bases not matched to a gene: 9. Germline V CDR1 and CDR2: SGHRS, YFSETQ. In nucleotides, the CDR3 is TGCGCCAGCAGCTTGGTTGGGACAGGGCCGGAGGACACTGAAGCTTTCTTT. Its translation is CASSLVGTGPEDTEAFF.

The J gene is TRBJ2-1, the V gene TRBV19, with TRBD1 matching 7 bases. The ends lost 6 bases at V and 0 bases at J; junction bases unmatched: 5. This CDR3 is 15 amino acids long. Germline values: CDR1 LNHDA, CDR2 SQIVND (reference sequence). The CDR3 reads CASSGRGNSYNEQFF. Here the CDR3 DNA reads TGTGCCAGTAGCGGCAGGGGGAACTCCTACAATGAGCAGTTCTTC.

The rearrangement joins TRBV4-1 to TRBJ1-5, with a weak D call TRBD1 (5 bases). V lost 0 bases to trimming and J lost 4 bases, with 10 bases between them. This CDR3 is built from 15 residues. Germline CDR1 reads MGHRA; CDR2 reads YSYEKL. CDR3 protein: CASSQDVEGNQPQHF. The CDR3 DNA sequence: TGCGCCAGCAGCCAAGATGTGGAGGGGAATCAGCCCCAGCATTTT.

This chain joins TRBV19 and TRBJ2-7; D unresolved. Deletions cut 3 bases from V and 6 bases from J, with 15 bases between. Germline V gives CDR1 LNHDA, CDR2 SQIVND (reference sequence). CDR3 length: 14 amino acids. The DNA for the CDR3 is TGTGCCAGTAGTATGAGCAAACGGGCGCTCGAGCAGTACTTC. Protein: CASSMSKRALEQYF.

V and J are TRBV9 and TRBJ2-3; a weak D match, TRBD1 (5 bases). Trimming took off 0 bases at V and 1 base at J, with 6 bases between the two ends. Germline V gene data show CDR1 as SGDLS and CDR2 as YYNGEE. This CDR3 comprises 14 residues. CDR3 in amino acids: CASSVETGTDTQYF. The CDR3 nucleotides read TGTGCCAGCAGCGTAGAGACAGGCACAGATACGCAGTATTTT.

The chain combines TRBV20-1 with TRBJ1-5; D unclear. The ends were cut back, 3 bases at V and 0 bases at J, with 18 bases in the middle. The CDR3 loop spans 17 amino acids. Germline CDR1 reads DFQATT; CDR2 reads SNEGSKA (reference sequence). CDR3 nucleotide sequence: TGCAGTGCTAGCTCCGTTACCGGCGGCTATAGCAATCAGCCCCAGCATTTT. Translating gives CSASSVTGGYSNQPQHF.

The rearrangement links TRBV12-3 or TRBV12-4 to TRBJ2-1, with a weak D call TRBD1 (6 bases). CDR3 length equals 14 residues. The germline V and J ends were trimmed by 4 bases and 7 bases, with 14 bases remaining between them. In nucleotides, the CDR3 is TGTGCCAGCAGTTGGCCAGGGGTACGAAATGAGCAGTTCTTC. Its protein product is CASSWPGVRNEQFF.

The V call is TRBV12-3 or TRBV12-4, the J call TRBJ2-7; 8 bases match TRBD1. Unmatched junction bases numbered 14, after V lost 5 bases and J lost 5 bases. The CDR3 has 16 residues. CDR3 bases: TGTGCCAGCAGTCACAGACAGGGGACCCGAACGAACGAGCAGTACTTC. Translating gives CASSHRQGTRTNEQYF.

The chain recombines TRBV7-9 with TRBJ1-2, with D perhaps matching TRBD1 (5 bases). Germline assignment: CDR1 SEHNR and CDR2 FQNEAQ (reference sequence). Trimming shortened V by 0 bases and J by 4 bases, and 12 bases separated the two germline ends. This CDR3 has 15 amino acids. CDR3 sequence: CASSLAGQKLYGYTF. CDR3 DNA: TGTGCCAGCAGCTTAGCGGGGCAAAAACTCTATGGCTACACCTTC.

The rearrangement joins TRBV14 to TRBJ2-6; no definite D call. Trimming stripped 0 bases from V and 0 bases from J, with 15 bases between. The germline V gene has CDR1 SGHDN and CDR2 FVKESK. The CDR3 has 19 amino acids. CDR3 loop: CASSQEGPSWVSGANVLTF. CDR3 in DNA: TGTGCCAGCAGCCAAGAAGGGCCTTCTTGGGTCTCTGGGGCCAACGTCCTGACTTTC. The entire variable domain, with the rest obtained from reference TRBV14 and TRBJ2-6, is as follows: EAGVTQFPSHSVIEKGQTVTLRCDPISGHDNLYWYRRVMGKEIKFLLHFVKESKQDESGMPNNRFLAERTGGTYSTLKVQPAELEDSGVYFCASSQEGPSWVSGANVLTFGAGSRLTVL.

The chain combines TRBV7-6 with TRBJ1-5; no clear D. This CDR3 contains 17 residues. CDR1 SGHVS and CDR2 FNYEAQ come from the germline V gene. V was shortened by 1 base and J by 3 bases, with 16 bases between the two germline ends. In DNA, the CDR3 is TGTGCCAGCAGCTTAGAAGGCCCGGGGAGCATCAATCAGCCCCAGCATTTT. Translating it yields CASSLEGPGSINQPQHF.

The CDR3 is CATTPYNEQFF. In DNA, the CDR3 is TGTGCCACCACCCCCTACAATGAGCAGTTCTTC. The chain carries TRBV14 and TRBJ2-1; D remains ambiguous. Trimming left V 10 bases short and J 2 bases short, with 6 bases between. Germline lookup yields CDR1 SGHDN and CDR2 FVKESK. The CDR3 has 11 amino acids.

Concerning this clonotype itself: In this CDR3 the conserved last residue, phenylalanine or tryptophan, is missing, so a read error is likely. The CDR3 loop reads CASSLRPGQDYNEQFL. CDR3 coding DNA: TGTGCCAGCAGCTTACGACCGGGACAGGACTACAATGAGCAGTTCCTC. The chain is built from TRBV7-8 and TRBJ2-1; TRBD1 matches at 8 bases. V trimming: 2 bases; J trimming: 3 bases; junction bases outside the gene matches: 6. The CDR3 is 16 residues long. Germline V gene data show CDR1 as SGHVS and CDR2 as FQNEAQ.

This clonotype was observed once. The V gene is TRBV30, the J gene TRBJ1-1; D is uncertain. Trimming pared 2 bases from V and 0 bases from J, leaving 7 bases between. This CDR3 spans 13 amino acids. Germline V gives CDR1 GTSNPN, CDR2 SVGIG (reference sequence). CDR3 nucleotide sequence: TGTGCCTGGAGTCCAGACGTGAACACTGAAGCTTTCTTT. This encodes CAWSPDVNTEAFF.

About this clonotype itself: One junction end does not reproduce the germline sequence, and a read error may be involved. The chain carries TRBV11-2 and TRBJ2-6; D unresolved. CDR3 length: 15 residues. Germline loops: CDR1 SGHAT, CDR2 FQNNGV. The CDR3 reads CVSSLNPAGANVLTF. The CDR3 DNA follows: TGTGTCAGCAGCTTAAACCCCGCTGGGGCCAACGTCCTGACTTTC.

The chain combines TRBV7-9 with TRBJ2-3; D is perhaps TRBD2 (6 bases). The V gene lost 8 bases and the J gene lost 6 bases, with 24 bases spanning the gap. Germline CDR1 and CDR2: SEHNR and FQNEAQ (reference sequence). CDR3 length: 16 residues. This chain's CDR3 is CASSLHLGLREDTQYF. The CDR3 DNA reads as TGTGCCAGCTCCCTTCACCTGGGTCTTCGGGAGGATACGCAGTATTTT.

The chain joins TRBV5-1 to TRBJ2-7; TRBD1 matches at 10 bases. This CDR3 is built from 13 residues. Germline values: CDR1 SGHRS, CDR2 YFSETQ. With V trimmed by 3 bases and J by 5 bases, 2 bases remained unmatched. Here the CDR3 DNA reads TGCGCCAGCAGCTGGACAGGGGGACACGAGCAGTACTTC. Protein sequence: CASSWTGGHEQYF.

The chain is built from TRBV6-5 and TRBJ1-2, with D unresolved. V lost 2 bases to trimming and J lost 8 bases, with 15 bases between them. Germline V gene lookup returns CDR1 MNHEY and CDR2 SVGAGI. There are 14 residues in the CDR3. CDR3 residues: CASSYGGLTRGYTF. CDR3 coding DNA: TGTGCCAGCAGTTACGGCGGACTGACGAGAGGCTACACCTTC.

The chain links TRBV18 to TRBJ1-2, with TRBD1 as a possible D gene (5 bases). V was pared by 1 base and J by 3 bases, with 12 bases between. The CDR3 runs 15 residues. Germline V CDR1 and CDR2: KGHSH, LQKENI. The CDR3: CASSPHQGFDYGYTF. In DNA, the CDR3 is TGTGCCAGCTCACCACACCAGGGATTCGACTATGGCTACACCTTC.

This chain links TRBV12-3 or TRBV12-4 with TRBJ2-5; tentatively, D is TRBD1 or TRBD2 (5 bases each). This CDR3 is built from 14 residues. The germline V and J ends were trimmed by 6 bases and 4 bases, with 15 bases remaining between them. DNA of the CDR3: TGTGCCAGCAGCGGGGCCTTATTTTTAGAGACCCAGTACTTC. Amino acid sequence: CASSGALFLETQYF.

This chain connects TRBV7-9 to TRBJ2-5; 8 bases match TRBD1. The CDR3 is 13 amino acids. Germline V lookup: CDR1 SEHNR, CDR2 FQNEAQ (reference sequence). V trimming: 5 bases; J trimming: 7 bases; junction bases outside the gene matches: 6. The CDR3: CASSPYDRGTQYF. In DNA, the CDR3 is TGTGCCAGCAGCCCATACGACAGGGGGACCCAGTACTTC.

The chain employs TRBV10-3 and TRBJ2-7; TRBD1 might be the D (6 bases). The CDR3 has 14 residues. CDR1 is ENHRY, CDR2 SYGVKD, per germline. The V end was cut by 3 bases, the J end by 0 bases, with 9 bases between. CDR3 protein: CAISEDRTSYEQYF. DNA of the CDR3: TGTGCCATCAGTGAAGACAGGACCTCCTACGAGCAGTACTTC.